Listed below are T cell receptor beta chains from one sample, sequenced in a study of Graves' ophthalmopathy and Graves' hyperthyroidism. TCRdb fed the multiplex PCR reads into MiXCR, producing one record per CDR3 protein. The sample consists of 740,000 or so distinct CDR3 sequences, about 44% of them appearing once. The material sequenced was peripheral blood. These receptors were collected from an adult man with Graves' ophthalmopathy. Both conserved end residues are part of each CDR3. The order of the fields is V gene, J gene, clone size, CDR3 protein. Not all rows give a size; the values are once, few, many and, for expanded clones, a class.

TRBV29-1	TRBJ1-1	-	CSVDRGRGVPAEAFF
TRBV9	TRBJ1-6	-	CASYSLLGDSPLHF
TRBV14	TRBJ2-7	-	CASSERTDSYEQYF
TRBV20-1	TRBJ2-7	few	CSATGTSPTYEQYF
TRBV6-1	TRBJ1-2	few	CASRTGTANYGYTF
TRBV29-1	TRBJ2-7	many	CSVGSASGRTYEQYF
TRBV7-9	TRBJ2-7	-	CASSLGGGPGDEQYF
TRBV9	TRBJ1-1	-	CASSPLSGYTEAFF
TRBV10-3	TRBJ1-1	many	CAIEGNTEAFF
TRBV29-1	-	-	CSVTGLAGGPRDIQYF
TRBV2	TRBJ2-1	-	CASSSRTGSGPLTNEQFF
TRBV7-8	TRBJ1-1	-	CASSETAWIDTEVFF
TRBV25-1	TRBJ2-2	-	CATSDWALAGNLKNTGELFF
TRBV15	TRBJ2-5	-	CATSSSGNGGLETQYF
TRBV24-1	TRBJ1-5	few	CASSLRQGIGQPQHF
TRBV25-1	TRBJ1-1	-	CASARGEKNTEAFF
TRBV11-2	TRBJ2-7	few	CASSPRLGQGDEQYF
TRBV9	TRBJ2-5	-	CASSPPGQAETQYF
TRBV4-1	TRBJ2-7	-	CASSQGGPSGKYEQYF
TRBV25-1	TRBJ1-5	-	CASITLRGTGNQPQHF
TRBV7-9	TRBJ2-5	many	CASSPGRQEVYQETQYF
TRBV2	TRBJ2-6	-	CASSDRDYVLTF
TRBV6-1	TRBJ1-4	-	CASSGSQGIHEKLFF
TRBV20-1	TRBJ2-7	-	CSASRRQGEQYF
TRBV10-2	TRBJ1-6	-	CASRGNRDLYYNSPLHF
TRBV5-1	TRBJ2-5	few	CASSSGTSGREETQYF
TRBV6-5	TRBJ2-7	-	CASSAGTLNPYEQYF
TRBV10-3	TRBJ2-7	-	CASSRGGRTGSSYEQYF
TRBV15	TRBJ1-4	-	CATGGTGLGEKLFF
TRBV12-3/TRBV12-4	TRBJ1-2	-	CASSRWDRGYGYTF
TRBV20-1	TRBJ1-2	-	CSATGLDQVYTF
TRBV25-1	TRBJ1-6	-	CAVRGGSPLHF
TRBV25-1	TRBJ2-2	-	CASSGLAGRASGGLFF
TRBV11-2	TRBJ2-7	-	CASSGQGSRYEQYF
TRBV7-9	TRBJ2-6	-	CASSSPGTPGANVLTF
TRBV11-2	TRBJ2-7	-	CASSLGFDNYEQYF
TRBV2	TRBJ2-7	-	CASSGGAGRTLTYEQYF
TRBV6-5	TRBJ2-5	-	CASSGGTQETQYF
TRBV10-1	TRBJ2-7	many	CASSDYLSSEQYF
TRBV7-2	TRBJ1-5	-	CASSRKGGGALGNQPQHF
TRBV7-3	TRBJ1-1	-	CASSSIPRGPRLAFF
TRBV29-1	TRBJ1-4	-	CSPLAGGEKLFF
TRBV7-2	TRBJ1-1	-	CASSLPEYRESEAFF
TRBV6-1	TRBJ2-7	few	CASSSEATAYEQYF
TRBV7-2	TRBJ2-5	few	CASSFRGSYETQYF